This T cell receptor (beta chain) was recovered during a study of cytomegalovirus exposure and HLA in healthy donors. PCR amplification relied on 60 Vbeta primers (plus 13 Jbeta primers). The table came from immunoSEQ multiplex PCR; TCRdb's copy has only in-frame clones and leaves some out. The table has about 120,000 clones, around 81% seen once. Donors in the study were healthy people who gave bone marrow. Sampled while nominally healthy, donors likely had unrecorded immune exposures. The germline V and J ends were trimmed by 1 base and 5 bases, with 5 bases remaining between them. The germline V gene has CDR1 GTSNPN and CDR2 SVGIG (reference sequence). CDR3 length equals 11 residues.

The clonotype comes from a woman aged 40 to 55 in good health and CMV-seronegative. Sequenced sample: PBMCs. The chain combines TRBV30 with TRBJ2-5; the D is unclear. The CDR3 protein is CAWSGSETQYF. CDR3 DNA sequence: TGTGCCTGGAGTGGAAGCGAGACCCAGTACTTC.